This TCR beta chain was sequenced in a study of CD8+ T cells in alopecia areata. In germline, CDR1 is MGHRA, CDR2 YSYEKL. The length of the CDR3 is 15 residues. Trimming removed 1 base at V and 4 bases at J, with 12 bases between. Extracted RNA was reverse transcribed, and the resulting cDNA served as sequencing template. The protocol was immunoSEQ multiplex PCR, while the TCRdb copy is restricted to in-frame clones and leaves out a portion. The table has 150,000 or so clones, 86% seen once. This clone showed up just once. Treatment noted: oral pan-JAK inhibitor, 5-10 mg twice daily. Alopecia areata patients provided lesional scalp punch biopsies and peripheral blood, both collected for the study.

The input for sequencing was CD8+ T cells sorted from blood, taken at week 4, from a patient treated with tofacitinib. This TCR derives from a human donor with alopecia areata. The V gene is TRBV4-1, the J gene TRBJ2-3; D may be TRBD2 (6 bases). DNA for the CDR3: TGCGCCAGCAGCCAAGTTTGGAGGGTCCCAGATACGCAGTATTTT. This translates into CASSQVWRVPDTQYF.